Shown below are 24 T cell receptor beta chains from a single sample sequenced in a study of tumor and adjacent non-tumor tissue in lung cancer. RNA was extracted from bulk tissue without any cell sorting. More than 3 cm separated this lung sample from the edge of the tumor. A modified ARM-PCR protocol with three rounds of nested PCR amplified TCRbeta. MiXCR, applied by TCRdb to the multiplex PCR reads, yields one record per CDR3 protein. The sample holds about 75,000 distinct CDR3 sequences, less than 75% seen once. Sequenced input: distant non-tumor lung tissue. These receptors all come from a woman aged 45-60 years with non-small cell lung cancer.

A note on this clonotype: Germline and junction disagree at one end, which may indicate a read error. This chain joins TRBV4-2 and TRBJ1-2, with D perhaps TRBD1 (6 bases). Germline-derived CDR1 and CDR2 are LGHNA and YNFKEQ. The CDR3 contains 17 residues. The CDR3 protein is CASNQDSAQGGYYGYTF. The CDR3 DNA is TGTGCCAGCAACCAAGATTCCGCACAAGGGGGATACTACGGCTACACCTTC.

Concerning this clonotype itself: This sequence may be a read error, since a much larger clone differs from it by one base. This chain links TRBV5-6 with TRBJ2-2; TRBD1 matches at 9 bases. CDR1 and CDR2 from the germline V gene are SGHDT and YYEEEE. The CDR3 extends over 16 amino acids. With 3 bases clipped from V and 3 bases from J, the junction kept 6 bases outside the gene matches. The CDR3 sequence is CASSYGTGIHTGELFF. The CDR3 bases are TGTGCCAGCAGCTACGGGACAGGGATTCACACCGGGGAGCTGTTTTTT.

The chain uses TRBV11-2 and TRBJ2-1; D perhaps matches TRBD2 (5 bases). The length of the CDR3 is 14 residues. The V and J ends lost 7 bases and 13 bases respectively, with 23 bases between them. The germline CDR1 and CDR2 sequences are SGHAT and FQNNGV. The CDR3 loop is CASIFLAQYNKQFF. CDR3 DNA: TGTGCCAGCATCTTCCTAGCCCAATACAATAAACAGTTCTTC. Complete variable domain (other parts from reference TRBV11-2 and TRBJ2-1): EAGVAQSPRYKIIEKRQSVAFWCNPISGHATLYWYQQILGQGPKLLIQFQNNGVVDDSQLPKDRFSAERLKGVDSTLKIQPAKLEDSAVYLCASIFLAQYNKQFFGPGTRLTVL.

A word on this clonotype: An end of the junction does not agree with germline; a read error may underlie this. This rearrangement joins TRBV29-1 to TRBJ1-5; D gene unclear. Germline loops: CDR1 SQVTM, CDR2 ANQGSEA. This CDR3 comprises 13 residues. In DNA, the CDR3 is TGCAGCGTTGGCGGCGGCGATTTGGAGCCCCACCATTTT. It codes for CSVGGGDLEPHHF.

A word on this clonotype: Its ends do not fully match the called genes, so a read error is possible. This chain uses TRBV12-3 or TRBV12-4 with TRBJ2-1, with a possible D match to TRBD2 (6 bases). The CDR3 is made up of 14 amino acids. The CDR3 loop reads CTSSFGLGSNEQFF. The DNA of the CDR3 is TGTACCAGCAGTTTTGGTCTCGGGAGCAACGAGCAGTTCTTC.

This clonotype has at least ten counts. The CDR3 here is CSVGGGFDEQYF. In nucleotides, the CDR3 is TGCAGCGTTGGGGGGGGGTTTGACGAGCAGTACTTC. J is TRBJ2-7 and V is TRBV29-1; 7 bases fit TRBD2. The germline gives CDR1 SQVTM, CDR2 ANQGSEA. The CDR3 has 12 residues. With 4 bases clipped from V and 5 bases from J, the junction kept 5 bases outside the gene matches.

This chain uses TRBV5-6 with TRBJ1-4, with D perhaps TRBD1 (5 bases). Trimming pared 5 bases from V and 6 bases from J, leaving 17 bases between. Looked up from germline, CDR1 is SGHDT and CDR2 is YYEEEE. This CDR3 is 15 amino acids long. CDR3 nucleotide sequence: TGTGCCAGCAGTCCACAGGCGGGTCCTCATGAAAAACTGTTTTTT. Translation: CASSPQAGPHEKLFF.

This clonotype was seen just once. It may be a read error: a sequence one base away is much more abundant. The CDR3 spells CASRNRDYTEACF. The CDR3 DNA reads as TGCGCCAGCAGGAACCGGGACTACACTGAAGCTTGCTTT. This rearrangement joins TRBV10-2 to TRBJ1-1; D is possibly TRBD1 (5 bases). The CDR3 is 13 residues long. The germline gives CDR1 WSHSY, CDR2 SAAADI.

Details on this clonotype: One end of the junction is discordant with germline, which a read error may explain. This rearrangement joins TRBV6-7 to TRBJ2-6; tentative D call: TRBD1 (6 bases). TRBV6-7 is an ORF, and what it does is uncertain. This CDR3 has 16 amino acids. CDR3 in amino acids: CAISYREKKGANVLTF. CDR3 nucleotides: TGTGCCATCAGTTACAGGGAAAAAAAGGGGGCCAACGTCCTGACTTTC.

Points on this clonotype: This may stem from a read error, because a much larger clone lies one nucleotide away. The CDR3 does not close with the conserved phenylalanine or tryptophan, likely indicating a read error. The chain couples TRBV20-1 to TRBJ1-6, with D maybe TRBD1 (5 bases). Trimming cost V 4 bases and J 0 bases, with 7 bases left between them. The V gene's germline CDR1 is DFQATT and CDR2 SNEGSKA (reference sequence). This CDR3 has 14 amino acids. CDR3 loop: CSAIDSSYNSPLHY. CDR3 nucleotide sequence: TGCAGTGCTATAGACAGCTCCTATAATTCACCCCTCCACTAT.

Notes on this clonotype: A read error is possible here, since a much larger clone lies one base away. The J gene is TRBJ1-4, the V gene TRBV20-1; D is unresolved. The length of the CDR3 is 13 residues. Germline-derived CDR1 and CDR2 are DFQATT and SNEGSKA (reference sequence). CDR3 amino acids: CNASVGSSGKLFF. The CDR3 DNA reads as TGCAATGCTAGTGTTGGGTCGTCTGGAAAACTGTTTTTT.

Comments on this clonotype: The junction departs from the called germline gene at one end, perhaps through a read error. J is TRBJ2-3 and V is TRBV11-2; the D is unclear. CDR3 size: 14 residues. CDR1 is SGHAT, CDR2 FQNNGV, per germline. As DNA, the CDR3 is TGTGCCAGCAGCCAAGCCCTAGTCACAGATACACAGTATTTT. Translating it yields CASSQALVTDTQYF.

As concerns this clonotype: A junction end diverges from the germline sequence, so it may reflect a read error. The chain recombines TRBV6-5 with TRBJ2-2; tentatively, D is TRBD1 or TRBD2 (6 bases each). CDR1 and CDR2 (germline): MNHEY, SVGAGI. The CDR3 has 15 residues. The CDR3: CASSPWGAGTGDLFF. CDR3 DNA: TGTGCCAGTAGCCCGTGGGGGGCCGGCACCGGGGACCTGTTTTTT.

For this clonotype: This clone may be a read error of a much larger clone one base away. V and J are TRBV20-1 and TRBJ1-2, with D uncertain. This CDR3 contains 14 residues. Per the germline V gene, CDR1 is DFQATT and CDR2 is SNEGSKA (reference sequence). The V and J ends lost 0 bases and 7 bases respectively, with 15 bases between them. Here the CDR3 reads CSARENFGSSGYTF. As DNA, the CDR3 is TGCAGTGCTAGAGAAAATTTTGGGTCGAGTGGCTACACCTTC.

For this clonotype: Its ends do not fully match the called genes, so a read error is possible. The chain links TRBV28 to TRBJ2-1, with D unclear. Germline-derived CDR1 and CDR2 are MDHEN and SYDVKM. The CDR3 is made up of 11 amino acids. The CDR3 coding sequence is TGTCCCAGCAGTTTATTCGGTGAGCAGTTCTTC. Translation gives CPSSLFGEQFF.

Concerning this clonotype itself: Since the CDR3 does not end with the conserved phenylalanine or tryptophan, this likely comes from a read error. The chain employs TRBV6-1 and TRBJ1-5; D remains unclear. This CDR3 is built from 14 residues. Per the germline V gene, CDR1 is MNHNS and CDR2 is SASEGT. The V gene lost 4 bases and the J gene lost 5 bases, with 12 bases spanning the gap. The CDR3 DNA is TGTGCCAGCAGTGCTAAGTATATGGATCAGCCCCAGCATTTG. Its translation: CASSAKYMDQPQHL.

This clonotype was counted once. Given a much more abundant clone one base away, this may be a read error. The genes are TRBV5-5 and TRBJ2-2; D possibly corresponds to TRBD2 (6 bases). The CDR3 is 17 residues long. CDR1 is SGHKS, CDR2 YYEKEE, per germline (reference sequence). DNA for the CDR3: TGTGCCTGCAGCTTGGGTCCCGGGACTGGTAACACCGGGGAGCTGTTTTTT. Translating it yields CACSLGPGTGNTGELFF.

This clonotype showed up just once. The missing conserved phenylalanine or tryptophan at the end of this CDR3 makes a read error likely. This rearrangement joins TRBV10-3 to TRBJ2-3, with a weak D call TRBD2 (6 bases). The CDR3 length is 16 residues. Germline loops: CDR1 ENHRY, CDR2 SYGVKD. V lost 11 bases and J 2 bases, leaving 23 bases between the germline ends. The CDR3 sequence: CAVSVGGVDPTDTQYL. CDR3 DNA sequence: TGTGCCGTAAGCGTAGGAGGGGTGGATCCCACAGATACGCAGTATCTT.

The CDR3 region has the DNA TGTGCCACCGGGATACCTAAGACCGGGGAGCTGTTTTTT. Translating gives CATGIPKTGELFF. V gene TRBV24-1 combines with J gene TRBJ2-2; unclear D gene. V dropped 9 bases and J dropped 5 bases, with 12 bases sitting between them. Germline-derived CDR1 and CDR2 are KGHDR and SFDVKD. CDR3 length: 13 residues.

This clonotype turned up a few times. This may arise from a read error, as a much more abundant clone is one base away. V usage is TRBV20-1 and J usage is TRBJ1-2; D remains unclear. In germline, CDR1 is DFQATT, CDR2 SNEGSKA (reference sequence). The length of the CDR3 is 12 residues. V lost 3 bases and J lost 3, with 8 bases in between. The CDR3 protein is CSAREEDYGYTF. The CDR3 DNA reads TGCAGTGCTAGGGAGGAGGACTATGGCTACACCTTC.

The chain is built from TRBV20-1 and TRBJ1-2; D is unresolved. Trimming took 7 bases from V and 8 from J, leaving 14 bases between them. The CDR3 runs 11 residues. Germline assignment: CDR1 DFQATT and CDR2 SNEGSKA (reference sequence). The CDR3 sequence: CSGSWETGYTF. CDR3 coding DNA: TGCAGTGGTAGTTGGGAGACAGGCTACACCTTC.

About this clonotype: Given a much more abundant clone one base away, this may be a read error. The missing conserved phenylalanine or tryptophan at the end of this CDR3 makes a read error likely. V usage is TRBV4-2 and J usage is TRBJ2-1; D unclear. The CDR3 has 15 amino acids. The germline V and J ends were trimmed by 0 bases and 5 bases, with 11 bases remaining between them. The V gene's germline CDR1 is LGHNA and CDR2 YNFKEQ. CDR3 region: CASSQDVGNNNEQFL. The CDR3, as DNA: TGTGCCAGCAGCCAAGATGTGGGAAATAACAATGAGCAGTTCTTA.

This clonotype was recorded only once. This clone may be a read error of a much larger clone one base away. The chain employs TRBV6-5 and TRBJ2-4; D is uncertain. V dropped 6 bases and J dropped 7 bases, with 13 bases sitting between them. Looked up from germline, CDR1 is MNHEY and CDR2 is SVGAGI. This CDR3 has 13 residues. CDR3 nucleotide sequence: TGTGCCAGCAGACAGTACCAAGGGAACATTCAGTACTTC. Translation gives CASRQYQGNIQYF.

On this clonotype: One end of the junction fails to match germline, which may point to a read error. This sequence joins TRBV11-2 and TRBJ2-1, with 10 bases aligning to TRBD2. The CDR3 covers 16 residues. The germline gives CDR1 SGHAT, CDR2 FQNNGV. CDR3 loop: CDSSLMVLAGNNEQFF. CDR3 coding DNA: TGTGACAGCAGCCTGATGGTACTAGCGGGGAACAATGAGCAGTTCTTC. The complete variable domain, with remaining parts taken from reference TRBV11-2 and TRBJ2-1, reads EAGVAQSPRYKIIEKRQSVAFWCNPISGHATLYWYQQILGQGPKLLIQFQNNGVVDDSQLPKDRFSAERLKGVDSTLKIQPAKLEDSAVYLCDSSLMVLAGNNEQFFGPGTRLTVL.